These 13 T cell receptor beta chains were all obtained from the same sample, sequenced in a study. Each CDR3 protein gets one entry after TCRdb re-called the 5' RACE reads with MiXCR. The table lists tens of thousands of distinct CDR3 sequences, around 24% of them singletons. Treg sorting used a CD4+CD25+CD127-/low gate. The sequencing input was tumor-infiltrating Tregs sorted from the breast tumor. The source is a female donor with breast cancer.

The chain is built from TRBV12-3 or TRBV12-4 and TRBJ2-5; D is undetermined. CDR3 size: 12 residues. V was pared by 9 bases and J by 5 bases, with 13 bases between. This chain's CDR3 is CASTRTGETQYF. Written as DNA, the CDR3 is TGTGCCAGTACACGGACCGGGGAGACCCAGTACTTC.

This clonotype was counted at least ten times. The rearrangement joins TRBV13 to TRBJ1-1; 7 nucleotides align to TRBD1. The CDR3 totals 14 residues. J lost 4 bases, V lost 8 bases, and 10 bases had no gene match. Germline CDR1 reads PRHDT; CDR2 reads FYEKMQ (reference sequence). The DNA for the CDR3 is TGTGCCAGCGAGGGAGGGGACAGTCTCACTGAAGCTTTCTTT. Amino acid sequence: CASEGGDSLTEAFF.

This clonotype was found a few times. This rearrangement joins TRBV29-1 to TRBJ2-5; D possibly matches TRBD1 or TRBD2 (5 bases each). This CDR3 contains 14 residues. Germline CDR1 and CDR2: SQVTM and ANQGSEA. Trimming took 7 bases from V and 0 from J, leaving 15 bases between them. The CDR3 loop is CSAWGPVNQETQYF. The CDR3 DNA reads as TGCAGCGCTTGGGGACCAGTCAACCAAGAGACCCAGTACTTC.

The gene calls are TRBV7-2 and TRBJ1-3; D is perhaps TRBD1 (6 bases). This CDR3 is built from 17 residues. V was clipped by 5 bases and J by 9 bases, with 26 bases between them. The V gene's germline CDR1 is SGHTA and CDR2 FQGNSA. CDR3 DNA: TGTGCCAGCAGCCTTTTACCGGGACATTCAACTTATGCCACCATATATTTT. Translated: CASSLLPGHSTYATIYF.

The chain joins TRBV7-2 to TRBJ2-2, with D maybe TRBD1 (6 bases). The CDR3 is 15 residues long. From germline, CDR1 is SGHTA and CDR2 FQGNSA. Trimming shortened V by 1 base and J by 6 bases, and 12 bases separated the two germline ends. The CDR3 nucleotides read TGTGCCAGCAGCTTAGAAGTGGGGGCGGCCGGGGAGCTGTTTTTT. It encodes CASSLEVGAAGELFF. Full variable domain (remainder filled in from reference TRBV7-2 and TRBJ2-2): GAGVSQSPSNKVTEKGKDVELRCDPISGHTALYWYRQSLGQGLEFLIYFQGNSAPDKSGLPSDRFSAERTGGSVSTLTIQRTQQEDSAVYLCASSLEVGAAGELFFGEGSRLTVL.

V is TRBV20-1 and J is TRBJ2-1; 7 bases agree with TRBD2. Germline V gene data show CDR1 as DFQATT and CDR2 as SNEGSKA (reference sequence). V was clipped by 3 bases and J by 3 bases; unmatched bases: 5. The CDR3 runs to 14 residues. The chain's CDR3 is CSASLSSGYNEQFF. In DNA form, the CDR3 reads TGCAGTGCTAGTTTGTCTAGCGGCTACAATGAGCAGTTCTTC.

This clonotype was counted between two and nine times. The rearrangement joins TRBV5-4 to TRBJ1-4; no firm D call. V was clipped by 4 bases and J by 4 bases, with 14 bases between them. Germline assignment: CDR1 SGHNT and CDR2 YYREEE (reference sequence). The CDR3 covers 15 residues. CDR3 sequence: CASSLMDGGNEKLFF. In DNA, the CDR3 is TGTGCCAGCAGCCTAATGGACGGCGGTAATGAAAAACTGTTTTTT.

This clonotype turned up a few times. The chain joins TRBV12-3 or TRBV12-4 to TRBJ2-4, with D hard to call. V was trimmed by 3 bases and J by 0 bases, leaving 6 bases between them. This CDR3 has 14 amino acids. The CDR3, as DNA: TGTGCCAGCAGTTTTATGTTAGCCAAAAACATTCAGTACTTC. It translates to CASSFMLAKNIQYF.

This clonotype is medium-sized (0.01 to 0.1%) by share. The V call is TRBV7-2, the J call TRBJ2-7, with 7 positions matching TRBD2. The CDR3 has 12 amino acids. Germline V lookup: CDR1 SGHTA, CDR2 FQGNSA. V gave up 5 bases and J gave up 9 bases; unmatched junction bases: 7. CDR3 in DNA: TGTGCCAGCAGCCACAATCCGGGGGGGCAGTACTTC. Protein product: CASSHNPGGQYF.

This clonotype was detected a few times. This chain connects TRBV28 to TRBJ1-2, with D possibly TRBD1 on 6 matching bases. The germline V gene encodes CDR1 MDHEN and CDR2 SYDVKM. The CDR3 loop spans 12 amino acids. V shed 6 bases and J shed 8 bases, with 13 bases lying between them. The CDR3 reads CASSQQGRGYTF. CDR3 in DNA: TGTGCCAGCAGCCAACAGGGTAGGGGCTACACCTTC.

This clonotype has ten or more counts. The V gene is TRBV4-1, the J gene TRBJ1-1; D is unclear. V lost 4 bases and J 0 bases, leaving 6 bases between the germline ends. In germline, CDR1 is MGHRA, CDR2 YSYEKL. The CDR3 spans 13 residues. CDR3 sequence: CASSRALNTEAFF. CDR3 sequence (DNA): TGCGCCAGCAGCCGTGCGCTGAACACTGAAGCTTTCTTT.

The chain carries TRBV20-1 and TRBJ1-1; no clear D. Trimming took off 0 bases at V and 0 bases at J, with 5 bases between the two ends. The CDR3 loop spans 13 amino acids. Germline values: CDR1 DFQATT, CDR2 SNEGSKA (reference sequence). The CDR3 region is CSARDLVNTEAFF. For the CDR3, the DNA is TGCAGTGCTAGAGATCTAGTGAACACTGAAGCTTTCTTT.

This clonotype has only a few counts. The rearrangement links TRBV28 to TRBJ2-4; D remains ambiguous. V was pared by 3 bases and J by 0 bases, with 6 bases between. The CDR3 consists of 14 residues. In germline, CDR1 is MDHEN, CDR2 SYDVKM. CDR3 sequence (DNA): TGTGCCAGCAGTTTGGGCAGAGCCAAAAACATTCAGTACTTC. It translates to CASSLGRAKNIQYF.